This passage covers 8 T cell receptor beta chains from one sample sequenced in a study of monozygotic twins with inflammatory bowel disease. TCRdb reworked the 5' RACE reads into one entry per CDR3 protein, no DNA. The sample yields 300,000 to 350,000 distinct CDR3 sequences, of which the top ten take up approximately 2%. The source material was blood. These receptors were taken from a human donor with ulcerative colitis or Crohn's disease, or a healthy co-twin of an affected twin (not recorded which).

The chain recombines TRBV7-9 with TRBJ1-2; the TCRdb call, TRBD1, lacks DNA for checking. The length of the CDR3 is 14 residues. CDR1 is SEHNR, CDR2 FQNEAQ, per germline (reference sequence). CDR3 residues: CASGTAQDYYGYTF.

The chain has TRBV28 and TRBJ2-7. Germline V gene sequence: CDR1 MDHEN, CDR2 SYDVKM. The CDR3 loop spans 15 amino acids. CDR3 sequence reads: CASSLWGSSSYVQYF. Looking up the rest from reference TRBV28 and TRBJ2-7 gives the full variable domain: DVKVTQSSRYLVKRTGEKVFLECVQDMDHENMFWYRQDPGLGLRLIYFSYDVKMKEKGDIPEGYSVSREKKERFSLILESASTNQTSMYLCASSLWGSSSYVQYFGPGTRLTVT.

The gene calls are TRBV7-9 and TRBJ2-2; TCRdb reports TRBD1, a call that lacks DNA to check it against. Germline V gene sequence: CDR1 SEHNR, CDR2 FQNEAQ (reference sequence). This CDR3 has 17 residues. The CDR3 here is CASSSPTDRAHTGELFF.

V usage is TRBV15 and J usage is TRBJ1-5. Per germline, CDR1 LNHNV and CDR2 YYDKDF (reference sequence). The CDR3 has 12 amino acids. The CDR3: CATSRAQGPQHF.

The rearrangement links TRBV20-1 to TRBJ2-1. This CDR3 is built from 13 residues. CDR1 is DFQATT and CDR2 is SNEGSKA in the germline V gene (reference sequence). CDR3 in amino acids: CSAHGSMVSEQFF.

This chain joins TRBV20-1 and TRBJ1-1. The CDR3 spans 13 residues. From germline, CDR1 is DFQATT and CDR2 SNEGSKA (reference sequence). The CDR3 sequence is CSARDLTVWLAFF.

The chain is built from TRBV15 and TRBJ2-1; absent DNA, TCRdb's TRBD2 call cannot be checked. Germline CDR1 LNHNV, CDR2 YYDKDF (reference sequence). The length of the CDR3 is 17 residues. This CDR3 is CATSWTEPGLAANEQFF.

The chain couples TRBV6-1 to TRBJ1-6. The CDR3 spans 15 residues. Germline V CDR1 and CDR2: MNHNS, SASEGT. The CDR3 reads CASSESAVPNSPLHF.